This T cell receptor (beta chain) was retrieved from a study of cytomegalovirus exposure and HLA in healthy donors (dated by TCRdb to about 2017). About the investigation overall: In an earlier analysis of under 600 of the donors, 276 Gb of sequence data and some 120 million unique TCR beta sequences from 180 million or so T cells were reported. Approximately 300 gigabases of sequencing data and approximately 91 million unique TCR sequences made up an early release that covered over 550 HLA-typed donors. The genetic ancestry cluster associated with self-reported Caucasian donors included 65% to 90% of the 398 genotyped donors. The study was designed to test whether signatures of past pathogen exposure could be identified by cataloging public T cell receptors. Using immunosequencing, the study profiled T cell repertoires from around 670 subjects and related those repertoires to cytomegalovirus serostatus. In addition to the first cohort of approximately 670 subjects, a separate validation cohort of approximately 130 different subjects was used. High-throughput TCR immunosequencing, statistical association of individual TCRs with disease status, and machine learning were combined to predict cytomegalovirus infection status. A later analysis re-examined previously published TCR beta repertoires from roughly 720 donors and added high-resolution HLA genotyping to investigate patterns of TCR occurrence. In the later analysis, no new phenotypic data were used to find candidate immune exposures; instead, reliance was placed on TCR beta sequences and their occurrence across donors. To decide whether each TCR beta V gene segment behaved as functional or pseudogenic, an earlier analysis of approximately 620 of the donors relied on high-throughput TCR beta sequencing. Donor age, sex, ethnicity and CMV serostatus were collected together with the repertoire data. In a later genetic analysis, genome-wide SNP genotypes for about three fifths of the 666 donors were used, and that subset was treated as a discovery cohort. Every repertoire in the discovery cohort had been generated on one and the same sequencing platform. HLA typing covered class I and class II loci at four-digit resolution. Typing coverage differed by locus: A, B, C, DRB1 and DQB1 were typed in about 629-630 donors, DQA1 in about 500, DPA1 in some 600, and DPB1 in 472. Because of strong linkage in the cohort, roughly five DR-DQ haplotypes were treated as single units for association and clustering. Across approximately 400 genotyped donors of the cohort, an average of approximately 240,000 unique TCR beta nucleotide sequences per donor were sequenced, and approximately 17% of those sequences were non-productive. Paper-wide results and their limitations: When HLA alleles, especially DR and DQ, strongly co-occurred, attributing TCR associations to individual alleles was difficult. According to a later analysis, most CMV-associated TCR beta chains appeared to be HLA-restricted, and the HLA associations seemed to be driven largely by CMV exposure. The study gave a list of more than 150 TCR beta chains associated with cytomegalovirus. V-gene and J-gene trimming of TCR beta chains was associated with a missense DCLRE1C variant in a later genetic analysis, and the association was replicated in an independent cohort. According to a later genetic analysis, donors in an Asian-associated ancestry cluster had fewer N-insertions in productive TCRs than the approximately 630-donor mean. CMV serostatus was the only immune exposure information available for the cohort. Several of the top co-occurrence clusters appeared to be linked to parvovirus B19, influenza, CMV and Epstein-Barr virus, according to a later analysis. It was suggested by the authors that the approach could potentially be generalized to other disease states and immunological phenotypes. A further reported finding was that TCR beta sequences accurately predicted the HLA-A and HLA-B alleles for most subjects in the first cohort. In a later analysis, around 17,000 TCR beta sequences were associated with specific HLA alleles at a false discovery rate of 0.05. Most TCR sequences were seen in very few donors, while some public TCRs were found in many individuals. A later analysis found that TCR association rates varied across HLA loci, with DRB1 alleles showing the most associated TCRs and HLA-C alleles the fewest. The 87-base-pair reads could not distinguish some IMGT-functional V segments, including TRBV6-2 and TRBV6-3, so those segments were excluded. Only TCR beta chains were sequenced in this cohort, and the absence of alpha or paired-chain data limited detectable features. In an earlier analysis of a few hundred of the donors, most TCR beta V segments were observed in productive rearrangements about 87% or about 30% of the time, broadly matching IMGT annotations. In vitro tests confirmed that a few of the cytomegalovirus-associated TCR beta chains recognize cytomegalovirus antigens. Because HLA typing was missing for some donors at each locus, association tests included only the typed subset. The sequencing pipeline was judged likely to have produced a cluster of highly shared sequence variants as a technical artifact. Linkage disequilibrium might explain the correlated functional status among segregating V segments, but an unknown experimental factor could not be ruled out. Compared with equally common non-associated chains, HLA-associated TCR beta chains in a later analysis were more clonally expanded and had lower generation probabilities. Because counts were too low, more than 15 rarely observed V segments, including chromosome 9 orphons, were left out of the earlier analysis of a few hundred of the donors. The classifier was reported to diagnose cytomegalovirus status with high specificity and sensitivity in both the original cohort and the validation cohort. Roughly uniform sequencing depth across donors was assumed in presence/absence analyses, although this assumption may not hold.

This clone was seen only a few times. The antigen it binds to is not known. The record has no base qualities; no much larger clone is one base away. The cohort comprised 710 or so healthy bone marrow donors. Cohort members were all nominally healthy when sampled, although unrecorded immune exposures were likely present. The donor tested CMV seronegative and was one of the 352 seronegative cohort members. Each donor provided a peripheral blood sample, and peripheral blood mononuclear cells were used for TCR beta sequencing. The Qiagen DNeasy Blood Extraction Kit was used to extract genomic DNA from the blood cell samples. V is reduced by 4 bases and J by 5 bases, leaving a spacing of 12 bases between them. CDR1 and CDR2, per the germline V gene, are MNHEY and SVGAGI. The CDR3, cysteine through phenylalanine, is 13 amino acids long. Only the CDR3 DNA is retained, 39 bases long and in frame from the first base.

Libraries were constructed by the immunoSEQ multiplex PCR assay. For the multiplex PCR, a mixture combining 60 forward primers for TCR Vbeta segments and 13 reverse primers for TCR Jbeta segments was used. A multiplex PCR assay on genomic DNA amplified the CDR3 region of rearranged TCR beta genes. Amplified TCR beta libraries were sequenced as 87-base-pair reads on the Illumina HiSeq System. Per the original workflow: In a later analysis, tens of millions of unique TCR beta chains were counted across the approximately 640 repertoires, and around 10 million of these chains were shared by at least two donors. A nearest-neighbor algorithm error-corrected the raw reads and collapsed the reads into unique sequences, merging closely related sequences to remove PCR and sequencing errors. Alignment of CDR3 sequences to IMGT reference sequences was used to assign V, D and J gene segments. For a sequence to be retained, at least a six-nucleotide match to both a V gene segment and a J gene segment was required. A rearrangement was called productive if the CDR3 had no stop codons and remained in frame with V and J, and every other rearrangement was called non-productive. Following IMGT convention, CDR3 was defined as the stretch from the second conserved V-encoded cysteine up to the conserved J-encoded phenylalanine. Sequences without an unambiguous match to a single V gene segment were excluded from the earlier analysis of 587 of the donors. An earlier analysis of several hundred of the donors classified V segments as functional when productive rearrangements were above 56.7% and as segregating when the standard deviation between donors was above 5%. A statistical classification framework was built for diagnosing cytomegalovirus status from the catalog of TCR beta chain sequences. A later analysis assigned V and J genes by comparing TCR nucleotide sequences with IMGT/GENE-DB human TR gene sequences. In a later analysis, CDR3 sequences and most-parsimonious VDJ recombination scenarios were assigned using the TCRdist pipeline. In a later analysis, each TCR beta chain was defined by its CDR3 amino acid sequence together with its V-gene family, and reads without a unique V-gene family were excluded. In a later analysis, 450 to 600 highly shared, low-generation-probability nucleotide sequences were removed to address suspected cross-contamination and a sequencing artifact. For each public chain, a later analysis derived a clonal expansion index from normalized ranks of inferred template counts within each repertoire. In a later analysis, generation probabilities were computed with a VDJ recombination model fitted to out-of-frame rearrangements, and the resulting probabilities were checked against IGoR. A later analysis scored TCR-TCR, TCR-HLA and TCR-CMV co-occurrence with hypergeometric tests, applying a repertoire-size bias correction to TCR pairs. To estimate false discovery rates, a later analysis permuted the HLA or CMV assignments 20 times. In a later analysis, co-occurring TCRs were grouped using DBSCAN, with TCRdist sequence similarity added in when clustering inside HLA-allele-positive subsets. For co-occurrence clustering, repertoires with fewer than 30,000 or more than 120,000 public chains were excluded, along with five repertoires with anomalous nucleotide sharing. Imported from immuneACCESS, the table was reduced by TCRdb to in-frame sequences with V and J called. These copies leave out some clones; in studies compared against another copy, an unresolved V gene accounts for under half, and the cause of the remainder is not known. That table gives V, J and clone size, and the DNA gave D and trimming. The sample has roughly 150,000 clones on record, roughly 88% of them singletons. Approximately 1.2% of the sample goes to the ten largest clones.

The clonotype originates from a boy aged 2 to 9 in good health and CMV-seronegative. The rearrangement combines TRBV6-5 with TRBJ2-7; a confident D gene designation cannot be given. The sample consisted of PBMCs. The DNA reads TGTGCCAGCAGTTCACCGGCCGGAGACGAGCAGTACTTC. Protein translation: CASSSPAGDEQYF.